This T cell receptor (beta chain) is from a study of T cell responses to AZD1222 COVID-19 vaccine. Sequencing was performed with immunoSEQ multiplex PCR; in TCRdb, only in-frame clones are kept and a portion is missing. This sample has about 150,000 clones, with 92% found just once. Germline V lookup: CDR1 MNHEY, CDR2 SVGAGI. Trimming took 4 bases from V and 5 from J, leaving 20 bases between them. The CDR3 runs to 16 residues. Source: peripheral blood, taken 28 days after the second AZD1222 dose. The chain carries TRBV6-5 and TRBJ1-1; D may be TRBD1 (6 bases). The source is an adult who received the AZD1222 COVID-19 vaccine. The CDR3 sequence: CASSLKMTGEGTEAFF. CDR3 coding DNA: TGTGCCAGCAGTTTAAAAATGACAGGTGAAGGTACTGAAGCTTTCTTT.